The 32 T cell receptor beta chains in this list originate from one sample, sequenced in a study of blood T cell repertoires in COVID-19. Profiling relied on immunoSEQ multiplex PCR, and the TCRdb table lists in-frame clones only, not all of them. Of roughly 300,000 clones listed, 85% to 90% are singletons. The sample comprised PBMCs or T cells enriched from blood (not recorded which). These receptors all come from a man aged 25 to 45 who had recovered from COVID-19.

The chain combines TRBV2 with TRBJ2-2; TRBD2 matches at 16 bases. J gave up 4 bases and V 7 bases, and 12 bases lay outside the gene matches. The CDR3 length is 19 residues. In germline, CDR1 is SNHLY, CDR2 FYNNEI. The CDR3 loop is CASTLKPGLAGGVTGELFF. In DNA, the CDR3 is TGTGCCAGCACCCTAAAACCGGGACTAGCGGGAGGGGTCACCGGGGAGCTGTTTTTT.

CDR3 residues: CASSELRGGELFF. The CDR3 DNA reads as TGTGCCAGCAGTGAGTTACGGGGCGGGGAGCTGTTTTTT. The rearrangement joins TRBV6-1 to TRBJ2-2; D possibly corresponds to TRBD2 (5 bases). Germline lookup yields CDR1 MNHNS and CDR2 SASEGT. The CDR3 is 13 amino acids. V lost 3 bases and J lost 7, with 9 bases in between.

The rearrangement links TRBV6-2 or TRBV6-3 to TRBJ2-7; D is possibly TRBD2 (5 bases). This CDR3 is built from 18 residues. Germline V gene sequence: CDR1 MNHEY, CDR2 SVGEGT. Trimming took 0 bases from V and 0 from J, leaving 18 bases between them. CDR3 DNA: TGTGCCAGCAGTTACTCGGAGGTATGGCGGTTGAGCTCCTACGAGCAGTACTTC. Protein product: CASSYSEVWRLSSYEQYF.

This chain connects TRBV6-5 to TRBJ1-5, with unresolved D. Trimming took off 6 bases at V and 3 bases at J, with 15 bases between the two ends. The CDR3 has 15 residues. Per germline, CDR1 MNHEY and CDR2 SVGAGI. CDR3 DNA: TGTGCCAGCAGCCCCTTTGCAACAAACAATCAGCCCCAGCATTTT. It is translated as CASSPFATNNQPQHF.

This chain links TRBV6-5 with TRBJ2-7, with 8 bases that match TRBD1. CDR1 is MNHEY and CDR2 is SVGAGI in the germline V gene. The CDR3 runs 14 residues. J lost 5 bases, V lost 6 bases, and 9 bases had no gene match. The CDR3 bases are TGTGCCAGCAGGCAACCAGGGGGCAGGGACGAGCAGTACTTC. This codes for CASRQPGGRDEQYF.

The CDR3 region is CASKQGASTYNEQFF. The CDR3 DNA reads as TGTGCCAGTAAGCAGGGGGCTTCGACCTACAATGAGCAGTTCTTC. V usage is TRBV19 and J usage is TRBJ2-1, with 8 bases lining up with TRBD1. The CDR3 covers 15 residues. In germline, CDR1 is LNHDA, CDR2 SQIVND (reference sequence). With 7 bases clipped from V and 2 bases from J, the junction kept 7 bases outside the gene matches. The full variable domain, its missing parts supplied by reference TRBV19 and TRBJ2-1, is DGGITQSPKYLFRKEGQNVTLSCEQNLNHDAMYWYRQDPGQGLRLIYYSQIVNDFQKGDIAEGYSVSREKKESFPLTVTSAQKNPTAFYLCASKQGASTYNEQFFGPGTRLTVL.

The chain employs TRBV2 and TRBJ2-5, with 8 nucleotides matching TRBD1. CDR1 SNHLY and CDR2 FYNNEI come from the germline V gene. This CDR3 comprises 13 residues. The V gene end was trimmed by 8 bases and the J gene end by 6 bases; junction bases not matched to a gene: 8. The CDR3 nucleotides read TGTGCCAGCTTCCAGGACAGGGAAAAGACCCAGTACTTC. This encodes CASFQDREKTQYF.

The CDR3 reads CASSRGDRGAGNTIYF. The CDR3 DNA is TGTGCCAGTAGTAGAGGCGACAGGGGAGCTGGAAACACCATATATTTT. The gene calls are TRBV19 and TRBJ1-3, with TRBD1 identical over 8 bases. CDR1 and CDR2 from the germline V gene are LNHDA and SQIVND (reference sequence). This CDR3 has 16 residues. V gave up 4 bases and J gave up 2 bases; unmatched junction bases: 7. The full variable domain, in which reference TRBV19 and TRBJ1-3 provide the parts outside the CDR3, is DGGITQSPKYLFRKEGQNVTLSCEQNLNHDAMYWYRQDPGQGLRLIYYSQIVNDFQKGDIAEGYSVSREKKESFPLTVTSAQKNPTAFYLCASSRGDRGAGNTIYFGEGSWLTVV.

The V and J genes are TRBV6-5 and TRBJ2-7, with D tentatively TRBD2 (6 bases). V lost 4 bases to trimming and J lost 4 bases, with 20 bases between them. The CDR3 is 16 residues long. Germline values: CDR1 MNHEY, CDR2 SVGAGI. The CDR3 DNA reads TGTGCCAGCAGTTCCCCCCGCCCGGGGGTTGGGTACGAGCAGTACTTC. Its translation: CASSSPRPGVGYEQYF.

The rearrangement joins TRBV29-1 to TRBJ2-7; 7 bases align to TRBD1. Germline V gene lookup returns CDR1 SQVTM and CDR2 ANQGSEA. Trimming cost V 6 bases and J 5 bases; bases outside gene matches: 7. The CDR3 is 12 amino acids. The CDR3 protein is CSVTEDRDEQYF. The CDR3 bases are TGCAGCGTCACAGAAGACAGGGACGAGCAGTACTTC.

The V gene is TRBV5-6, the J gene TRBJ1-6; 11 bases align to TRBD1. Trimming removed 4 bases from V and 10 bases from J; junction bases left unmatched: 13. The length of the CDR3 is 17 residues. In germline, CDR1 is SGHDT, CDR2 YYEEEE. CDR3: CASSGPDRGRVGSPLHF. CDR3 nucleotides: TGTGCCAGCAGCGGACCGGACAGGGGGCGAGTTGGCTCACCCCTCCACTTT.

The V and J genes are TRBV7-2 and TRBJ1-1, with 7 nucleotides matching TRBD1. The CDR3 is 17 amino acids. V shed 4 bases, J shed 0 bases, and the junction held 11 bases outside the gene matches. CDR1 SGHTA and CDR2 FQGNSA come from the germline V gene. CDR3 bases: TGTGCCAGCAGCTCGCCCCAAGGGGGCAATGTGAACACTGAAGCTTTCTTT. It translates to CASSSPQGGNVNTEAFF.

This clone was observed a handful of times. This chain connects TRBV6-5 to TRBJ1-2; D is perhaps TRBD1 (6 bases). CDR1 is MNHEY, CDR2 SVGAGI, per germline. The ends were cut back, 4 bases at V and 7 bases at J, with 13 bases in the middle. CDR3 length: 13 amino acids. The CDR3 is CASSLTGSGGYTF. CDR3 DNA sequence: TGTGCCAGCAGTTTAACAGGGAGTGGTGGCTACACCTTC.

The chain carries TRBV11-1 and TRBJ1-1, with TRBD1 matching 7 bases. CDR1 is SGHAT, CDR2 FQDESV, per germline (reference sequence). The V segment lost 5 bases and the J segment 4 bases; nucleotides outside the gene matches: 7. This CDR3 has 14 amino acids. CDR3 amino acids: CASSQGGWSTEAFF. The DNA for the CDR3 is TGTGCCAGCAGCCAGGGGGGCTGGAGCACTGAAGCTTTCTTT.

The V call is TRBV5-6, the J call TRBJ1-2, with TRBD1 matching over 7 bases. The ends lost 5 bases at V and 13 bases at J; junction bases unmatched: 14. Germline CDR1 reads SGHDT; CDR2 reads YYEEEE. There are 13 residues in the CDR3. The CDR3 loop is CASSWGTEHGSTF. CDR3 DNA: TGTGCCAGCAGTTGGGGGACAGAGCACGGTTCCACCTTC.

V and J are TRBV6-2 or TRBV6-3 and TRBJ2-1; D gene ambiguous. The CDR3 is 13 amino acids. CDR1 and CDR2 (germline): MNHEY, SVGEGT. Trimming stripped 4 bases from V and 5 bases from J, with 9 bases between. CDR3 DNA sequence: TGTGCCAGCAGTTCCCGCCTAAACAATGAGCAGTTCTTC. This codes for CASSSRLNNEQFF.

V and J are TRBV5-1 and TRBJ2-4; 7 bases match TRBD1. Germline V gene sequence: CDR1 SGHRS, CDR2 YFSETQ. The CDR3 has 19 amino acids. With V trimmed by 0 bases and J by 2 bases, 14 bases remained unmatched. The CDR3 DNA follows: TGCGCCAGCAGCTTGGGACAGGGAGAGTTTTTTAAAACCAAAAACATTCAGTACTTC. Translating it yields CASSLGQGEFFKTKNIQYF.

This clone was counted once. This rearrangement joins TRBV28 to TRBJ1-3, with D uncertain. Germline lookup yields CDR1 MDHEN and CDR2 SYDVKM. V lost 2 bases and J lost 11, with 13 bases in between. The CDR3 contains 13 residues. The CDR3 bases are TGTGCCAGCAGTTTAGGGTTACAGCTCTCCATATATTTT. Translating it yields CASSLGLQLSIYF.

This clone was found once. The chain carries TRBV12-3 or TRBV12-4 and TRBJ1-1; D remains ambiguous. The CDR3 has 12 amino acids. Trimming shortened V by 6 bases and J by 11 bases, and 16 bases separated the two germline ends. CDR3 in amino acids: CASSLGGPRAFF. CDR3 nucleotide sequence: TGTGCCAGCAGCCTCGGAGGCCCCCGGGCTTTCTTT.

This chain links TRBV5-1 with TRBJ2-6; TRBD1 is a possible D gene (6 bases). V lost 4 bases, J lost 0 bases, and 11 bases lay in between. Looked up from germline, CDR1 is SGHRS and CDR2 is YFSETQ. This CDR3 region has 16 residues. In DNA form, the CDR3 reads TGCGCCAGCAGCCCCGGACAGCTCTCTGGGGCCAACGTCCTGACTTTC. It encodes CASSPGQLSGANVLTF. The full variable domain, in which reference TRBV5-1 and TRBJ2-6 provide the parts outside the CDR3, is KAGVTQTPRYLIKTRGQQVTLSCSPISGHRSVSWYQQTPGQGLQFLFEYFSETQRNKGNFPGRFSGRQFSNSRSEMNVSTLELGDSALYLCASSPGQLSGANVLTFGAGSRLTVL.

This chain joins TRBV19 and TRBJ2-3, with D perhaps matching TRBD1 (6 bases). The CDR3 spans 14 residues. The germline V and J ends were trimmed by 5 bases and 4 bases, with 13 bases remaining between them. CDR1 and CDR2 (germline): LNHDA, SQIVND (reference sequence). The CDR3 region has the DNA TGTGCCAGTAGTGCCACACAGGGAGCAGATACGCAGTATTTT. Its protein product is CASSATQGADTQYF.

The chain couples TRBV6-5 to TRBJ2-3; 11 positions agree with TRBD2. This CDR3 comprises 15 residues. Looked up from germline, CDR1 is MNHEY and CDR2 is SVGAGI. V shed 4 bases, J shed 7 bases, and the junction held 7 bases outside the gene matches. CDR3 protein: CASSFTSGRRYTQYF. The CDR3 DNA reads TGTGCCAGCAGTTTTACTAGCGGGAGAAGATATACGCAGTATTTT.

This clone was found once. In the same sample, other DNA sequences code for this CDR3. The J gene is TRBJ1-1, the V gene TRBV7-2; tentative D call: TRBD1 (6 bases). V was cut by 2 bases and J by 1 base, with 8 bases left in between. Germline V gene data show CDR1 as SGHTA and CDR2 as FQGNSA. The CDR3 is made up of 14 amino acids. CDR3 amino acids: CASSLQGRNTEAFF. CDR3 coding DNA: TGTGCCAGCAGCTTACAGGGGCGGAACACTGAAGCTTTCTTT.

In its sample, this clone was seen many times. This rearrangement joins TRBV2 to TRBJ1-2, with TRBD1 identical over 7 bases. This CDR3 has 14 amino acids. Per the germline V gene, CDR1 is SNHLY and CDR2 is FYNNEI. After removal of 9 bases from V and 3 bases from J, the junction contained 10 bases not matched to a gene. The CDR3 loop is CASNKEGADYGYTF. The CDR3 bases are TGTGCCAGTAATAAGGAGGGGGCGGACTATGGCTACACCTTC.

DNA of the CDR3: TGTGCCAGCACCGAAGGGGATAACTATGGCTACACCTTC. It specifies CASTEGDNYGYTF. The rearrangement joins TRBV2 to TRBJ1-2; D may be TRBD1 (5 bases). Germline-derived CDR1 and CDR2 are SNHLY and FYNNEI. This CDR3 contains 13 residues. Trimming took 7 bases from V and 1 from J, leaving 10 bases between them.

The V and J genes are TRBV6-5 and TRBJ1-1, with no clear D. The CDR3 sequence is 14 residues long. Germline CDR1 and CDR2: MNHEY and SVGAGI. V dropped 5 bases and J dropped 1 base, with 11 bases sitting between them. The CDR3 is CASSPDISNTEAFF. CDR3 DNA: TGTGCCAGCAGTCCAGACATCTCGAACACTGAAGCTTTCTTT.

CDR3 nucleotide sequence: TGTGCCAGCAGCAGACAGGGGCCTCAGCCCCAGCATTTT. This sequence encodes CASSRQGPQPQHF. The chain links TRBV2 to TRBJ1-5, with 8 bases identical to TRBD1. Germline lookup yields CDR1 SNHLY and CDR2 FYNNEI. V shed 6 bases, J shed 6 bases, and the junction held 4 bases outside the gene matches. The CDR3 loop spans 13 amino acids.

The rearrangement links TRBV19 to TRBJ2-3, with 7 bases identical to TRBD1. The junction had 6 bases not matched to a gene; V was cut back by 0 bases and J by 6 bases. CDR3 length: 15 residues. The germline CDR1 and CDR2 sequences are LNHDA and SQIVND (reference sequence). CDR3 nucleotide sequence: TGTGCCAGTAGTATAGAAGAGGACAGGTCGGATACGCAGTATTTT. This gives the protein CASSIEEDRSDTQYF.

The chain recombines TRBV24-1 with TRBJ2-6; 8 nucleotides line up with TRBD1. J was trimmed by 4 bases and V by 4 bases; bases with no gene match: 2. Germline CDR1 and CDR2: KGHDR and SFDVKD. The CDR3 consists of 15 residues. CDR3: CATSEDRAGANVLTF. The CDR3 DNA is TGTGCCACCAGTGAGGACAGGGCCGGGGCCAACGTCCTGACTTTC.

This clone was observed a single time. V gene TRBV28 combines with J gene TRBJ1-1, with D perhaps matching TRBD1 (6 bases). This CDR3 comprises 15 residues. Trimming took 5 bases from V and 4 from J, leaving 17 bases between them. In germline, CDR1 is MDHEN, CDR2 SYDVKM. As DNA, the CDR3 is TGTGCCAGCAGTCCACGGGACATCCGGAGCACTGAAGCTTTCTTT. It encodes CASSPRDIRSTEAFF.

The V and J genes are TRBV6-4 and TRBJ2-1; no reliable D call. The length of the CDR3 is 15 residues. Germline V gene lookup returns CDR1 MRHNA and CDR2 SNTAGT. V was shortened by 2 bases and J by 0 bases, with 8 bases between the two germline ends. The CDR3 DNA is TGTGCCAGCAGTGACAGTCATAGCTCCTACAATGAGCAGTTCTTC. Translation gives CASSDSHSSYNEQFF.

This chain links TRBV7-6 with TRBJ2-3, with D possibly being TRBD2 (6 bases). V shed 5 bases and J shed 2 bases, with 29 bases lying between them. Germline CDR1 and CDR2: SGHVS and FNYEAQ. The CDR3 extends over 20 amino acids. The CDR3: CASSHPPPTTRTNNTDTQYF. The CDR3 region has the DNA TGTGCCAGCAGCCACCCCCCTCCGACGACTAGGACTAATAACACAGATACGCAGTATTTT.